The 2 T cell receptor beta chains presented below share a single source sample, sequenced in a study of healthy donors' naive CD4 and CD8 T cells. TCR libraries were built from roughly 0.5 ug of total RNA by linear amplification. TCRdb analysed the reads with MiXCR anew, one entry per CDR3 protein. The sample has roughly 200,000 distinct CDR3 sequences; around 80% are singletons. The sample comprised naive CD4+ and CD8+ T cells sorted from blood, pooled from several donors. Receptors originate from a pool of human donors in good health; the sample pools cells from several healthy donors.

The CDR3 DNA is TGCGCCAGCAGCTTGTCCCTCCGCAACACTGAAGCTTTCTTT. Amino acid sequence: CASSLSLRNTEAFF. The chain has TRBV5-1 and TRBJ1-1; D is undetermined. The CDR3 has 14 residues. Germline V CDR1 and CDR2: SGHRS, YFSETQ. V lost 1 base, J lost 2 bases, and 9 bases lay in between.

This clonotype has more than one count but fewer than ten. The chain combines TRBV10-3 with TRBJ2-5; TRBD1 or TRBD2 may be the D gene (5 bases each). CDR3 length: 17 residues. Trimming pared 0 bases from V and 1 base from J, leaving 15 bases between. Germline CDR1 ENHRY, CDR2 SYGVKD. The CDR3: CAISESRGRGSQETQYF. CDR3 coding DNA: TGTGCCATCAGTGAGTCTAGGGGACGAGGGAGCCAAGAGACCCAGTACTTC.